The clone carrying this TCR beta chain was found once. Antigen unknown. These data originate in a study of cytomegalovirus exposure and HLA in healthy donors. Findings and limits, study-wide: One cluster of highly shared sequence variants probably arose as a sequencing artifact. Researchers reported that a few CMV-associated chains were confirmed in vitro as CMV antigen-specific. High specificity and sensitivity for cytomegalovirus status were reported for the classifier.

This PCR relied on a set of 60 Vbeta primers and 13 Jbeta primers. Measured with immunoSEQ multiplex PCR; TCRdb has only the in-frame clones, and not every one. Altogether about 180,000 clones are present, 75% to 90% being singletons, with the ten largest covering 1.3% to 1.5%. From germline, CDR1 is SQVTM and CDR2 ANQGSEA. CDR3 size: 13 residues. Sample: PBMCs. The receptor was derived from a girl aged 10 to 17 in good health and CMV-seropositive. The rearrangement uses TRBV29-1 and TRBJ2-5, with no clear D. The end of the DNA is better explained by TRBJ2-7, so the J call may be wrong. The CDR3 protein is CSVEIGVSYEQYF. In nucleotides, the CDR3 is TGCAGCGTTGAAATCGGAGTCTCCTACGAGCAGTACTTC.